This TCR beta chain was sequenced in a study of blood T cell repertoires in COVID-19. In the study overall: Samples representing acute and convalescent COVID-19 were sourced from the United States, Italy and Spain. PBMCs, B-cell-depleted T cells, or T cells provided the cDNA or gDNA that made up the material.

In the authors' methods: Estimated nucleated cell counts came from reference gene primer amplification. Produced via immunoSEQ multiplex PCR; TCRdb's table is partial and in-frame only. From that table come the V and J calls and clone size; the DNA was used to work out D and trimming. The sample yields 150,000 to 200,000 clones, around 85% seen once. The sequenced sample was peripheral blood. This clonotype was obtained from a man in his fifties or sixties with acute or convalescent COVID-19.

DNA of the CDR3: TGTGCCAGCAGCTCAGGGGTGAACACTGAAGCTTTCTTT. As protein: CASSSGVNTEAFF. The chain is built from TRBV5-4 and TRBJ1-1, with D maybe TRBD1 (6 bases). Germline V gives CDR1 SGHNT, CDR2 YYREEE (reference sequence). V was trimmed by 3 bases and J by 0 bases, leaving 6 bases between them. There are 13 residues in the CDR3. Filled out from reference TRBV5-4 and TRBJ1-1, the complete variable domain reads ETGVTQSPTHLIKTRGQQVTLRCSSQSGHNTVSWYQQALGQGPQFIFQYYREEENGRGNFPPRFSGLQFPNYSSELNVNALELDDSALYLCASSSGVNTEAFFGQGTRLTVV.